Listed here are 28 T cell receptor beta chains from one sample, sequenced in a study of blood T cell repertoires in COVID-19. Profiling relied on immunoSEQ multiplex PCR, and the TCRdb table lists in-frame clones only, not all of them. This sample has hundreds of thousands of clones, with 80% to 90% found just once. The sample consisted of PBMCs or T cells enriched from blood (not recorded which). The source is a man aged 25 to 40 who had recovered from COVID-19.

V is TRBV24-1 and J is TRBJ2-7; tentative D call: TRBD1 (5 bases). CDR1 and CDR2 from the germline V gene are KGHDR and SFDVKD. This CDR3 has 13 amino acids. V lost 7 bases to trimming and J lost 1 base, with 10 bases between them. The CDR3 loop reads CATSRGHSYEQYF. In nucleotides, the CDR3 is TGTGCCACCAGCCGTGGACATTCCTACGAGCAGTACTTC.

This clone was observed a single time. In DNA form, the CDR3 reads TGTGCCAGCAGCCAATTAGGCGGGACCGGGGAGCTGTTTTTT. It encodes CASSQLGGTGELFF. The chain has TRBV3-1 (or the pseudogene TRBV3-2) and TRBJ2-2; tentative D call: TRBD2 (5 bases). The length of the CDR3 is 14 residues. Between the trimmed V and J ends, which lost 2 bases and 5 bases, there was a span of 9 bases. Germline V gene sequence: CDR1 LGHDT, CDR2 YNNKEL (reference sequence).

At least ten counts were recorded for this clone. This chain uses TRBV4-2 with TRBJ1-5, with D maybe TRBD1 (5 bases). CDR1 is LGHNA and CDR2 is YNFKEQ in the germline V gene. The CDR3 covers 14 residues. The germline V and J ends were trimmed by 1 base and 6 bases, with 10 bases remaining between them. The CDR3 sequence is CASSQGRQGQPQHF. The CDR3, as DNA: TGTGCCAGCAGCCAAGGCAGGCAGGGTCAGCCCCAGCATTTT.

The CDR3 coding sequence is TGTGCCAGCAGTTACGTTCAGGCCTATGGCTACACCTTC. It yields the protein CASSYVQAYGYTF. The chain carries TRBV6-5 and TRBJ1-2; D not certain. Trimming shortened V by 2 bases and J by 4 bases, and 8 bases separated the two germline ends. This CDR3 is 13 amino acids long. Germline lookup yields CDR1 MNHEY and CDR2 SVGAGI.

V is TRBV5-4 and J is TRBJ1-6; 10 bases align to TRBD1. This CDR3 is built from 16 residues. V lost 2 bases, J lost 10 bases, and 9 bases stayed unmatched. The germline CDR1 and CDR2 sequences are SGHNT and YYREEE (reference sequence). CDR3 loop: CASSFPGQGGNSPLHF. CDR3 in DNA: TGTGCCAGCAGCTTTCCTGGACAGGGGGGAAACTCACCCCTCCACTTT.

The rearrangement joins TRBV2 to TRBJ2-5, with D possibly TRBD1 on 6 matching bases. Germline assignment: CDR1 SNHLY and CDR2 FYNNEI. The V gene lost 8 bases and the J gene lost 2 bases, with 18 bases spanning the gap. This CDR3 is built from 15 residues. The CDR3 DNA reads TGTGCCAGCTATGTAACAGGGTTATATCAAGAGACCCAGTACTTC. It codes for CASYVTGLYQETQYF. The variable domain in full, completed from reference TRBV2 and TRBJ2-5, reads EPEVTQTPSHQVTQMGQEVILRCVPISNHLYFYWYRQILGQKVEFLVSFYNNEISEKSEIFDDQFSVERPDGSNFTLKIRSTKLEDSAMYFCASYVTGLYQETQYFGPGTRLLVL.

This chain connects TRBV5-1 to TRBJ2-4; TRBD1 aligns across 8 bases. The CDR3 consists of 16 residues. The germline V gene has CDR1 SGHRS and CDR2 YFSETQ. After removal of 3 bases from V and 3 bases from J, the junction contained 8 bases not matched to a gene. The CDR3 region is CASSYSTGVGKNIQYF. The CDR3 DNA is TGCGCCAGCAGCTACTCGACAGGGGTCGGCAAAAACATTCAGTACTTC.

This clone has just one count. The chain links TRBV19 to TRBJ1-1; 7 positions agree with TRBD1. CDR3 size: 13 residues. V trimming: 3 bases; J trimming: 10 bases; junction bases outside the gene matches: 8. Germline V lookup: CDR1 LNHDA, CDR2 SQIVND (reference sequence). The CDR3: CASSMKGANRAFF. Here the CDR3 DNA reads TGTGCCAGTAGTATGAAGGGGGCTAATCGAGCTTTCTTT.

Turning to this clone: Within the sample, other DNA sequences also encode this same CDR3. CDR3 DNA sequence: TGTGCCAGCTCACCAGGAGGGTACAATGAGCAGTTCTTC. Its translation: CASSPGGYNEQFF. This chain joins TRBV18 and TRBJ2-1; TRBD2 is a possible D gene (6 bases). CDR1 is KGHSH, CDR2 LQKENI, per germline. Between the trimmed V and J ends, which lost 2 bases and 4 bases, there was a span of 6 bases. The CDR3 contains 13 residues.

The V gene is TRBV30, the J gene TRBJ2-7, with 10 bases matching TRBD1. CDR3 size: 14 residues. Germline V gene data show CDR1 as GTSNPN and CDR2 as SVGIG (reference sequence). V lost 4 bases to trimming and J lost 2 bases; unmatched junction nucleotides: 5. CDR3 protein: CAWNGQGVTYEQYF. CDR3 coding DNA: TGTGCCTGGAATGGACAGGGGGTAACCTACGAGCAGTACTTC.

The J gene is TRBJ1-4, the V gene TRBV7-9, with D unresolved. The CDR3 contains 14 residues. The V end was cut by 5 bases, the J end by 7 bases, with 14 bases between. Germline V CDR1 and CDR2: SEHNR, FQNEAQ (reference sequence). The CDR3 coding sequence is TGTGCCAGCAGCCCCGGGAGTGGTCCTGAAAAACTGTTTTTT. It is translated as CASSPGSGPEKLFF.

The chain has TRBV9 and TRBJ2-2; D gene uncertain. V was clipped by 0 bases and J by 6 bases, with 15 bases between them. Germline CDR1 reads SGDLS; CDR2 reads YYNGEE. The CDR3 contains 16 residues. The chain's CDR3 is CASSVVRYLDPGELFF. The CDR3 nucleotides read TGTGCCAGCAGCGTAGTGAGGTACCTCGACCCCGGGGAGCTGTTTTTT.

Here the CDR3 DNA reads TGTGCCAGCAGCCGGACAGGGTATTACGATGGCTACACCTTC. Amino acid sequence: CASSRTGYYDGYTF. The gene calls are TRBV7-9 and TRBJ1-2; 8 bases fit TRBD1. Per germline, CDR1 SEHNR and CDR2 FQNEAQ (reference sequence). The junction had 8 bases not matched to a gene; V was cut back by 5 bases and J by 6 bases. The CDR3 sequence is 14 residues long.

The chain combines TRBV13 with TRBJ1-2; possibly TRBD1 for D (5 bases). CDR1 and CDR2 (germline): PRHDT, FYEKMQ (reference sequence). The CDR3 loop spans 13 amino acids. V lost 5 bases and J 4 bases, leaving 11 bases between the germline ends. CDR3 sequence (DNA): TGTGCCAGCAGCCCCCGCGGGGGCTATGGCTACACCTTC. Encoded protein: CASSPRGGYGYTF.

V usage is TRBV18 and J usage is TRBJ1-6, with TRBD1 as a possible D gene (5 bases). CDR3 length equals 16 residues. The ends were cut back, 3 bases at V and 8 bases at J, with 17 bases in the middle. CDR1 and CDR2 (germline): KGHSH, LQKENI. The CDR3 region has the DNA TGTGCCAGCTCACCTGGTGCCGGGGGACGGGATTCACCCCTCCACTTT. Its translation: CASSPGAGGRDSPLHF. Together with reference TRBV18 and TRBJ1-6, the CDR3 gives the full variable domain: NAGVMQNPRHLVRRRGQEARLRCSPMKGHSHVYWYRQLPEEGLKFMVYLQKENIIDESGMPKERFSAEFPKEGPSILRIQQVVRGDSAAYFCASSPGAGGRDSPLHFGNGTRLTVT.

There are a few counts of this clone. The V call is TRBV19, the J call TRBJ2-1, with 9 bases aligning to TRBD2. Unmatched junction bases numbered 12, after V lost 5 bases and J lost 1 base. There are 18 residues in the CDR3. The V gene's germline CDR1 is LNHDA and CDR2 SQIVND (reference sequence). In nucleotides, the CDR3 is TGTGCCAGTAGTGCAGGCATGAAGCGGGGGGAGTCCTACAATGAGCAGTTCTTC. Translated, it gives CASSAGMKRGESYNEQFF.

The rearrangement uses TRBV9 and TRBJ1-5; D is unclear. V lost 0 bases, J lost 13 bases, and 14 bases lay in between. Germline V gene sequence: CDR1 SGDLS, CDR2 YYNGEE. The CDR3 is 13 residues long. The CDR3 spells CASSVASESPQHF. For the CDR3, the DNA is TGTGCCAGCAGCGTAGCTTCGGAGAGCCCGCAGCATTTT.

The genes are TRBV5-1 and TRBJ2-5; 7 bases are shared with TRBD1. Germline V gene lookup returns CDR1 SGHRS and CDR2 YFSETQ. With V trimmed by 4 bases and J by 1 base, 4 bases remained unmatched. The CDR3 length is 14 residues. This CDR3 is CASSLDRVQETQYF. The CDR3 nucleotides are TGCGCCAGCAGCCTTGACAGGGTCCAAGAGACCCAGTACTTC.

The CDR3 here is CASMSQVNIRSGTEAFF. CDR3 nucleotide sequence: TGCGCCAGCATGAGCCAGGTCAACATCCGCTCGGGAACTGAAGCTTTCTTT. This chain links TRBV10-1 with TRBJ1-1, with D hard to call. V was pared by 7 bases and J by 5 bases, with 26 bases between. The germline CDR1 and CDR2 sequences are WNHNN and SYGVQD (reference sequence). This CDR3 contains 17 residues.

The chain recombines TRBV3-1 (or the pseudogene TRBV3-2) with TRBJ1-2, with 7 positions matching TRBD1. The CDR3 has 14 amino acids. Per germline, CDR1 LGHDT and CDR2 YNNKEL (reference sequence). Trimming at V came to 4 bases and at J to 2 bases, leaving 4 bases not matched to a gene. The DNA for the CDR3 is TGTGCCAGCAGCCCTCGGGACAGCAACTATGGCTACACCTTC. This translates into CASSPRDSNYGYTF.

The chain links TRBV19 to TRBJ1-2; D is unresolved. V lost 5 bases and J lost 4, with 17 bases in between. Germline V CDR1 and CDR2: LNHDA, SQIVND (reference sequence). This CDR3 is built from 15 residues. CDR3 bases: TGTGCCAGTAGTCCCTACTTCGGGGATGGCTATGGCTACACCTTC. It specifies CASSPYFGDGYGYTF. The variable domain in full, completed from reference TRBV19 and TRBJ1-2, reads DGGITQSPKYLFRKEGQNVTLSCEQNLNHDAMYWYRQDPGQGLRLIYYSQIVNDFQKGDIAEGYSVSREKKESFPLTVTSAQKNPTAFYLCASSPYFGDGYGYTFGSGTRLTVV.

CDR3 protein: CASSGVELNGYTF. As DNA, the CDR3 is TGCGCCAGCAGTGGAGTCGAACTAAATGGCTACACCTTC. V is TRBV5-1 and J is TRBJ1-2; no reliable D call. Looked up from germline, CDR1 is SGHRS and CDR2 is YFSETQ. The CDR3 sequence is 13 residues long. V dropped 5 bases and J dropped 6 bases, with 14 bases sitting between them.

For this clone: A read error may be the cause here, since a much bigger clone is one base away. The genes are TRBV7-9 and TRBJ2-7; TRBD1 aligns across 10 bases. CDR3 length equals 14 residues. The V gene end was trimmed by 6 bases and the J gene end by 2 bases; junction bases not matched to a gene: 4. The germline V gene encodes CDR1 SEHNR and CDR2 FQNEAQ (reference sequence). This CDR3 is CASRSGTGAYEQYF. The CDR3 DNA reads TGTGCCAGCAGGTCCGGGACAGGGGCCTACGAGCAGTACTTC. Full variable domain (missing parts from reference TRBV7-9 and TRBJ2-7): DTGVSQNPRHKITKRGQNVTFRCDPISEHNRLYWYRQTLGQGPEFLTYFQNEAQLEKSRLLSDRFSAERPKGSFSTLEIQRTEQGDSAMYLCASRSGTGAYEQYFGPGTRLTVT.

The chain links TRBV27 to TRBJ1-5; no firm D call. The germline CDR1 and CDR2 sequences are MNHEY and SMNVEV (reference sequence). The length of the CDR3 is 16 residues. Trimming took off 10 bases at V and 0 bases at J, with 19 bases between the two ends. CDR3 protein: CATRLVAATSNQPQHF. The CDR3 coding sequence is TGTGCCACTCGATTAGTGGCAGCGACTAGCAATCAGCCCCAGCATTTT.

The V and J genes are TRBV7-9 and TRBJ1-4, with 9 bases matching TRBD1. V lost 4 bases, J lost 3 bases, and 6 bases stayed unmatched. Germline V gene lookup returns CDR1 SEHNR and CDR2 FQNEAQ (reference sequence). The CDR3 sequence is 16 residues long. CDR3 region: CASSWDRAKANEKLFF. In nucleotides, the CDR3 is TGTGCCAGCAGCTGGGACAGGGCTAAAGCTAATGAAAAACTGTTTTTT.

The table lists this clone with a count of one. The chain recombines TRBV27 with TRBJ1-1; D is uncertain. CDR3 size: 13 residues. In germline, CDR1 is MNHEY, CDR2 SMNVEV (reference sequence). The V end lost 5 bases, the J end lost 4 bases, and 11 bases lay between the germline ends. CDR3 in amino acids: CASSPTDRTEAFF. CDR3 in DNA: TGTGCCAGCAGTCCAACAGATCGCACTGAAGCTTTCTTT.

The gene calls are TRBV9 and TRBJ1-2; 11 positions match TRBD1. J gave up 8 bases and V 7 bases, and 10 bases lay outside the gene matches. Germline loops: CDR1 SGDLS, CDR2 YYNGEE. The CDR3 consists of 14 residues. The CDR3 region is CASGVGTGGIGYTF. The DNA of the CDR3 is TGTGCCAGCGGAGTGGGGACAGGGGGAATCGGCTACACCTTC. Full variable domain (remainder filled in from reference TRBV9 and TRBJ1-2): DSGVTQTPKHLITATGQRVTLRCSPRSGDLSVYWYQQSLDQGLQFLIQYYNGEERAKGNILERFSAQQFPDLHSELNLSSLELGDSALYFCASGVGTGGIGYTFGSGTRLTVV.

The chain has TRBV12-3 or TRBV12-4 and TRBJ1-2; D unclear. This CDR3 spans 13 amino acids. V was cut by 2 bases and J by 4 bases, with 8 bases left in between. CDR3 sequence reads: CASSLPTLYGYTF. DNA of the CDR3: TGTGCCAGCAGTTTACCAACTCTCTATGGCTACACCTTC.